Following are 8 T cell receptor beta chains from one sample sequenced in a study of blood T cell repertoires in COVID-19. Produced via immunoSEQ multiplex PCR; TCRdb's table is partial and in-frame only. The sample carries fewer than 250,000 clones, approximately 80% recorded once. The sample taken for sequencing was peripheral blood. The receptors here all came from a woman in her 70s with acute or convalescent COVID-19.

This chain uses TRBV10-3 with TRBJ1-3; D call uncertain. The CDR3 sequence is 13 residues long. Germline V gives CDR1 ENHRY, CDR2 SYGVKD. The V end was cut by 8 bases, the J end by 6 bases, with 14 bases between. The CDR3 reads CAIGLEGINTIYF. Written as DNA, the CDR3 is TGTGCCATCGGGCTCGAAGGAATAAACACCATATATTTT.

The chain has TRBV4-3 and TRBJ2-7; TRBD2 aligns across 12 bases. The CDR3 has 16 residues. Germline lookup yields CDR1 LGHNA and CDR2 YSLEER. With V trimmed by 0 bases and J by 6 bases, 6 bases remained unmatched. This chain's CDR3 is CASSQEASGGAVEQYF. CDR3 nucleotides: TGCGCCAGCAGCCAAGAGGCTAGCGGGGGGGCCGTCGAGCAGTACTTC.

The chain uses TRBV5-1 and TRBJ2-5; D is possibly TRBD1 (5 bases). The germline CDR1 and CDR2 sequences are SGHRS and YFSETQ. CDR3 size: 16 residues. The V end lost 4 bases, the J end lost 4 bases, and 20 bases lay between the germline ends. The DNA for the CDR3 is TGCGCCAGCAGCCTGGGATCAGGTTACAGGAGAGAGACCCAGTACTTC. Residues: CASSLGSGYRRETQYF.

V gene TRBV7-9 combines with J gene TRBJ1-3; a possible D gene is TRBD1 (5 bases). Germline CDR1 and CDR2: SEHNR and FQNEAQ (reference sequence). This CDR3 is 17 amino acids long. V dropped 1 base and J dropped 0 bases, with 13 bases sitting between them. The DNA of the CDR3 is TGTGCCAGCAGCTTAGGGCAGGGCCAACACTCTGGAAACACCATATATTTT. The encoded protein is CASSLGQGQHSGNTIYF.

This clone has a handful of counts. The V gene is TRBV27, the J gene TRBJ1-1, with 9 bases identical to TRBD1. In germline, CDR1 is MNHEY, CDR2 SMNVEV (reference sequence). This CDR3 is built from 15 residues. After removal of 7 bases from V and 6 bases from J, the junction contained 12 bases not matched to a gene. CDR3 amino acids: CASKGTGSRYAEAFF. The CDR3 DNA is TGTGCCAGCAAAGGGACAGGGTCTCGATACGCTGAAGCTTTCTTT.

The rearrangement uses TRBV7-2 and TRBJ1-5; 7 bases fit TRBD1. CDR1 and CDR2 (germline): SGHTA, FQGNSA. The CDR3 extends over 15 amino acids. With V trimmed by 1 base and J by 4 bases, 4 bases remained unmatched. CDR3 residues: CASSLVGQVNQPQHF. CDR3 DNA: TGTGCCAGCAGCTTAGTTGGACAGGTGAATCAGCCCCAGCATTTT.

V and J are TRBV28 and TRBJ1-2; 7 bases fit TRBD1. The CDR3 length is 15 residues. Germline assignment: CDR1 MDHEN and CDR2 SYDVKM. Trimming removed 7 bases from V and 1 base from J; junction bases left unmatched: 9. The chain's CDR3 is CASNRQGNSNYGYTF. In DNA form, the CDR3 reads TGTGCCAGCAATCGACAGGGAAATAGTAACTATGGCTACACCTTC.

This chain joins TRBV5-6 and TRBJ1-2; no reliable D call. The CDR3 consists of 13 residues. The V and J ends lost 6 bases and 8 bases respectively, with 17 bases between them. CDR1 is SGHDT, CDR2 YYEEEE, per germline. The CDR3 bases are TGTGCCAGCACCATTAAAGAGGGCCTCGGCTACACCTTC. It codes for CASTIKEGLGYTF.